This entry lists 18 T cell receptor beta chains sequenced from one sample in a study of T cell changes during pregnancy in multiple sclerosis. The method was immunoSEQ multiplex PCR; TCRdb's version includes in-frame clones alone and lacks a portion of them. The profile covers fewer than 90,000 clones, with over 85% appearing a single time and less than 1.5% taken by the ten largest. Material: peripheral blood, obtained in the third trimester of pregnancy. These receptors all stem from a female donor in good health, enrolled as a control in a pregnancy study.

V is TRBV28 and J is TRBJ2-7, with 7 bases aligning to TRBD2. This CDR3 is built from 15 residues. With V trimmed by 7 bases and J by 2 bases, 11 bases remained unmatched. The germline V gene has CDR1 MDHEN and CDR2 SYDVKM. The CDR3 nucleotides are TGTGCCAGCAACAGATGGGGGGGAGTAACCTACGAGCAGTACTTC. Protein sequence: CASNRWGGVTYEQYF.

V and J are TRBV7-9 and TRBJ2-1, with D hard to call. The CDR3 extends over 12 amino acids. Germline V gene data show CDR1 as SEHNR and CDR2 as FQNEAQ (reference sequence). V lost 1 base, J lost 6 bases, and 4 bases lay in between. The CDR3 nucleotides read TGTGCCAGCAGCTTAGTAATCAATGAGCAGTTCTTC. Its protein product is CASSLVINEQFF.

The rearrangement links TRBV6-5 to TRBJ2-7; D might be TRBD1 (5 bases). The V gene lost 5 bases and the J gene lost 1 base, with 15 bases spanning the gap. The CDR3 loop spans 15 amino acids. Germline assignment: CDR1 MNHEY and CDR2 SVGAGI. Here the CDR3 reads CASSAAPDSSYEQYF. Here the CDR3 DNA reads TGTGCCAGCAGTGCTGCCCCAGACAGTTCCTACGAGCAGTACTTC.

The genes are TRBV19 and TRBJ2-7; possible D gene TRBD2, 5 bases. The germline gives CDR1 LNHDA, CDR2 SQIVND (reference sequence). The CDR3 length is 12 residues. Trimming took off 3 bases at V and 6 bases at J, with 9 bases between the two ends. The CDR3 nucleotides are TGTGCCAGTAGTATCCCGGGGAGCGAGCAGTACTTC. This translates into CASSIPGSEQYF.

V is TRBV28 and J is TRBJ2-2; possibly TRBD2 for D (5 bases). The CDR3 runs to 14 residues. The V end was cut by 3 bases, the J end by 4 bases, with 9 bases between. In germline, CDR1 is MDHEN, CDR2 SYDVKM. In DNA form, the CDR3 reads TGTGCCAGCAGTTTCTTCGGGGTCACCGGGGAGCTGTTTTTT. Translating gives CASSFFGVTGELFF.

This chain joins TRBV5-1 and TRBJ1-1, with D perhaps matching TRBD1 (5 bases). This CDR3 has 14 amino acids. The germline gives CDR1 SGHRS, CDR2 YFSETQ. V was cut by 3 bases and J by 7 bases, with 16 bases left in between. The chain's CDR3 is CASSSGFGGGEAFF. The CDR3 region has the DNA TGCGCCAGCAGCTCGGGCTTCGGGGGTGGTGAAGCTTTCTTT.

This rearrangement joins TRBV18 to TRBJ2-7, with TRBD1 matching 7 bases. The CDR3 has 15 amino acids. Per germline, CDR1 KGHSH and CDR2 LQKENI. V lost 3 bases and J lost 0; bases outside the gene matches: 5. CDR3 DNA sequence: TGTGCCAGCTCACCGGGACAGAGCGACTCCTACGAGCAGTACTTC. Its translation: CASSPGQSDSYEQYF.

The chain couples TRBV21-1 to TRBJ2-1; the table's D call of TRBD2 was not tested on the DNA. TRBV21-1 is flagged as a pseudogene. This CDR3 is built from 20 residues. CDR3 in amino acids: CASSKGRGGTSGSSYNEQFF. DNA for the CDR3: TGTGCCAGCAGCAAAGGGAGGGGCGGGACTAGCGGCAGCTCCTACAATGAGCAGTTCTTC.

The J gene is TRBJ2-7, the V gene TRBV27, with 7 bases lining up with TRBD2. The CDR3 is 15 amino acids. Looked up from germline, CDR1 is MNHEY and CDR2 is SMNVEV (reference sequence). V was pared by 8 bases and J by 4 bases, with 14 bases of the junction left unmatched. For the CDR3, the DNA is TGTGCCAGCCGAACGGGAGCGGGACTTCAATACGAGCAGTACTTC. Translating it yields CASRTGAGLQYEQYF.

This clone occurred a few times. CDR3 amino acids: CASSLGAEAFF. In DNA, the CDR3 is TGTGCCAGCAGCCTCGGAGCTGAAGCTTTCTTT. J is TRBJ1-1 and V is TRBV25-1; D remains ambiguous. V was clipped by 6 bases and J by 6 bases, with 8 bases between them. The germline V gene encodes CDR1 MGHDK and CDR2 SYGVNS. CDR3 size: 11 residues.

The chain is built from TRBV27 and TRBJ1-5, with D perhaps TRBD1 (5 bases). The V gene lost 5 bases and the J gene lost 3 bases, with 8 bases spanning the gap. The CDR3 sequence is 13 residues long. Germline V gene sequence: CDR1 MNHEY, CDR2 SMNVEV (reference sequence). The CDR3 region is CASSGGDNQPQHF. The CDR3 DNA sequence: TGTGCCAGCAGTGGAGGGGACAATCAGCCCCAGCATTTT.

The chain combines TRBV11-2 with TRBJ2-2; TRBD2 might be the D (5 bases). Trimming took 5 bases from V and 5 from J, leaving 15 bases between them. This CDR3 has 15 amino acids. CDR1 is SGHAT, CDR2 FQNNGV, per germline. The CDR3 region has the DNA TGTGCCAGCAGCCTAACGGGGATTTTAACCGGGGAGCTGTTTTTT. Amino acids: CASSLTGILTGELFF.

The chain uses TRBV7-6 and TRBJ2-3; 9 bases are a match to TRBD1. The CDR3 spans 15 residues. Germline V gene data show CDR1 as SGHVS and CDR2 as FNYEAQ. Unmatched junction bases numbered 3, after V lost 1 base and J lost 4 bases. In DNA, the CDR3 is TGTGCCAGCAGCTTAGGACAGGGGGGGGCAGATACGCAGTATTTT. Its translation is CASSLGQGGADTQYF.

The chain uses TRBV27 and TRBJ2-7; 8 bases match TRBD2. The germline gives CDR1 MNHEY, CDR2 SMNVEV (reference sequence). With 3 bases clipped from V and 7 bases from J, the junction kept 8 bases outside the gene matches. This CDR3 has 14 residues. The CDR3 sequence is CASSFGRGRGEQYF. For the CDR3, the DNA is TGTGCCAGCAGTTTCGGGAGGGGTAGAGGGGAGCAGTACTTC.

The gene calls are TRBV19 and TRBJ2-4; D perhaps matches TRBD1 (6 bases). Germline CDR1 and CDR2: LNHDA and SQIVND (reference sequence). Trimming removed 1 base from V and 9 bases from J, with 13 bases in between. The CDR3 is 14 amino acids. CDR3 coding DNA: TGTGCCAGTAGTATAGGGCCAGGGGTGGGCATTCAGTACTTC. It encodes CASSIGPGVGIQYF.

V usage is TRBV5-1 and J usage is TRBJ2-7; D uncertain. Germline loops: CDR1 SGHRS, CDR2 YFSETQ. The CDR3 consists of 13 residues. V lost 1 base to trimming and J lost 7 bases, with 12 bases between them. CDR3 sequence reads: CASSLSKVAEQYF. The CDR3, as DNA: TGCGCCAGCAGCTTGTCCAAAGTAGCTGAGCAGTACTTC.

V is TRBV5-4 and J is TRBJ2-3; 8 nucleotides match TRBD2. V lost 4 bases to trimming and J lost 0 bases; unmatched junction nucleotides: 10. The CDR3 totals 17 residues. Germline V lookup: CDR1 SGHNT, CDR2 YYREEE (reference sequence). The CDR3 bases are TGTGCCAGCAGCCCCGGGTCGGGGGGGAAAAGCACAGATACGCAGTATTTT. Its protein product is CASSPGSGGKSTDTQYF.

This chain links TRBV6-6 with TRBJ1-5; TRBD1 might be the D (6 bases). Germline V CDR1 and CDR2: MNHNY, SVGAGI (reference sequence). V lost 8 bases and J lost 0, with 14 bases in between. The CDR3 extends over 15 amino acids. Here the CDR3 reads CASASQGYSNQPQHF. Written as DNA, the CDR3 is TGTGCCAGCGCCTCACAGGGATATAGCAATCAGCCCCAGCATTTT.